This TCR beta chain emerged from a study of PD-1 blockade in classical Hodgkin lymphoma. The V and J ends lost 5 bases and 8 bases, in that order; junction bases with no gene match: 6. The CDR3 totals 12 residues. CDR1 and CDR2 from the germline V gene are SEHNR and FQNEAQ (reference sequence). Profiled with immunoSEQ multiplex PCR; TCRdb holds only in-frame clones, not every one. The repertoire holds some 64,000 clones, with about 91% as singletons. Every patient relapsed after autologous stem cell transplantation, and brentuximab vedotin exposure varied. This material consisted of peripheral blood mononuclear cells (PBMCs), taken at baseline. The clonotype comes from a human donor with classical Hodgkin lymphoma. The chain recombines TRBV7-9 with TRBJ2-7; 7 nucleotides align to TRBD1. CDR3 DNA sequence: TGTGCCAGCAGCCCAGACAGGGACCAGCAGTACTTC. It is translated as CASSPDRDQQYF.